The entry that follows covers one TCR beta chain sequence. The target antigen is unknown. The table came from immunoSEQ multiplex PCR; TCRdb's copy has only in-frame clones and leaves some out. The data contain tens of thousands of clones, around nine tenths of them seen just once; the ten biggest clones take up about 2.8%. The data stem from a study of T cells in localized non-small cell lung cancer. The study, taken as a whole, reports: Uninvolved adjacent lung showed the highest T cell clonality, exceeding tumor. Researchers found a median around 50 of the top 100 tumor clones in adjacent lung. Greater blood T cell density accompanied longer overall survival.

CDR1 and CDR2 (germline): LGHNA, YSLEER. The CDR3 consists of 18 residues. V was shortened by 1 base and J by 0 bases, with 17 bases between the two germline ends. The sequence derives from a female donor over 55 with stage I squamous cell lung carcinoma. Sequenced here: peripheral blood, sampled before any cancer treatment. V is TRBV4-3 and J is TRBJ2-3; D possibly uses TRBD1 or TRBD2 (5 bases each). Written as DNA, the CDR3 is TGCGCCAGCAGCCAAGTGGGGGTTGCAGTCACTAGCACAGATACGCAGTATTTT. It yields the protein CASSQVGVAVTSTDTQYF.